The 25 T cell receptor beta chains given below trace back to one sample, sequenced in a study of PD-L1 blockade in urothelial cancer. This sample's time point: peripheral blood 6 weeks after treatment start. Libraries were prepared by immunoSEQ multiplex PCR; TCRdb keeps only in-frame clonotypes and omits some of them. The table has about 120,000 clones, about 84% seen once. Material: PBMCs, obtained around atezolizumab (anti-PD-L1) treatment. These receptors were taken from a man in his fifties or sixties with urothelial cancer.

This clone was detected a few times. The rearrangement uses TRBV7-8 and TRBJ1-6; 10 nucleotides align to TRBD1. The CDR3 contains 15 residues. CDR1 and CDR2 (germline): SGHVS, FQNEAQ. The ends lost 5 bases at V and 9 bases at J; junction bases unmatched: 7. Here the CDR3 reads CASSPRTGGGSPLHF. The CDR3 region has the DNA TGTGCCAGCAGCCCTCGGACAGGGGGAGGTTCACCCCTCCACTTT.

The CDR3 loop reads CASSLDRGGELFF. CDR3 sequence (DNA): TGTGCCAGCAGCCTCGACAGGGGAGGGGAGCTGTTTTTT. The chain carries TRBV11-2 and TRBJ2-2; 8 bases match TRBD1. Unmatched junction bases numbered 4, after V lost 5 bases and J lost 8 bases. Germline lookup yields CDR1 SGHAT and CDR2 FQNNGV. The CDR3 contains 13 residues.

The rearrangement links TRBV11-1 to TRBJ2-1; D remains unclear. CDR1 and CDR2 from the germline V gene are SGHAT and FQDESV (reference sequence). The V gene lost 3 bases and the J gene lost 2 bases, with 17 bases spanning the gap. CDR3 length: 17 amino acids. CDR3 nucleotide sequence: TGTGCCAGCAGCTTTTACCCGACGGAGAGAGCCTACAATGAGCAGTTCTTC. This encodes CASSFYPTERAYNEQFF.

The J gene is TRBJ1-5, the V gene TRBV6-5; D remains unclear. The CDR3 is 13 amino acids. V lost 2 bases and J 4 bases, leaving 6 bases between the germline ends. Germline lookup yields CDR1 MNHEY and CDR2 SVGAGI. CDR3 region: CASSYQWNQPQHF. The CDR3 nucleotides are TGTGCCAGCAGTTACCAGTGGAATCAGCCCCAGCATTTT.

V usage is TRBV5-4 and J usage is TRBJ2-6; D gene unclear. The germline gives CDR1 SGHNT, CDR2 YYREEE (reference sequence). This CDR3 spans 13 amino acids. The V and J ends lost 8 bases and 0 bases respectively, with 6 bases between them. The chain's CDR3 is CARLNSGANVLTF. The CDR3 DNA is TGTGCCAGACTGAACTCTGGGGCCAACGTCCTGACTTTC.

The rearrangement uses TRBV5-4 and TRBJ2-1, with 8 bases fitting TRBD2. J was trimmed by 7 bases and V by 0 bases; bases with no gene match: 21. CDR1 and CDR2 from the germline V gene are SGHNT and YYREEE (reference sequence). CDR3 length equals 20 residues. The CDR3 reads CASSLEFSGKDNGRANEQFF. CDR3 nucleotide sequence: TGTGCCAGCAGCTTGGAATTTTCAGGTAAAGACAACGGGAGGGCGAATGAGCAGTTCTTC.

V is TRBV5-8 and J is TRBJ2-7; 7 nucleotides align to TRBD1. The V gene end was trimmed by 2 bases and the J gene end by 4 bases; junction bases not matched to a gene: 6. The CDR3 runs 14 residues. Germline V gives CDR1 SGHTS, CDR2 YDEGEE. CDR3 sequence (DNA): TGTGCCAGCAGCTTCAGACAGGGCGGTTACGAGCAGTACTTC. Amino acid sequence: CASSFRQGGYEQYF.

The chain carries TRBV29-1 and TRBJ1-1, with TRBD1 matching 7 bases. The CDR3 has 12 amino acids. Germline CDR1 and CDR2: SQVTM and ANQGSEA. The CDR3 coding sequence is TGCAGTGGGACAGAGACGAACACTGAAGCTTTCTTT. This gives the protein CSGTETNTEAFF.

The rearrangement uses TRBV6-5 and TRBJ1-3; D uncertain. Germline V lookup: CDR1 MNHEY, CDR2 SVGAGI. V was trimmed by 2 bases and J by 8 bases, leaving 10 bases between them. The CDR3 is made up of 13 amino acids. CDR3: CASSYGGRDTIYF. Here the CDR3 DNA reads TGTGCCAGCAGTTACGGCGGTCGAGACACCATATATTTT.

This clone came up once. V gene TRBV6-6 combines with J gene TRBJ1-2, with D possibly matching TRBD1 (6 bases). V dropped 0 bases and J dropped 8 bases, with 16 bases sitting between them. The CDR3 loop spans 15 amino acids. Per germline, CDR1 MNHNY and CDR2 SVGAGI (reference sequence). As DNA, the CDR3 is TGTGCCAGCAGTTACTCCGGGGGGGGCGCAGTAGGCTACACCTTC. This codes for CASSYSGGGAVGYTF.

This rearrangement joins TRBV13 to TRBJ1-2; a weak D match, TRBD1 (6 bases). From germline, CDR1 is PRHDT and CDR2 FYEKMQ (reference sequence). The CDR3 is made up of 16 amino acids. Trimming took 5 bases from V and 4 from J, leaving 20 bases between them. The CDR3 DNA is TGTGCCAGCAGCCGGTCGGGGACACCGTCGGTCTATGGCTACACCTTC. Translation gives CASSRSGTPSVYGYTF.

This clone was seen only a few times. The V gene is TRBV5-6, the J gene TRBJ1-2; D possibly corresponds to TRBD1 (6 bases). This CDR3 has 12 amino acids. From germline, CDR1 is SGHDT and CDR2 YYEEEE. Trimming took off 2 bases at V and 8 bases at J, with 10 bases between the two ends. CDR3: CASSFNREGYTF. The DNA of the CDR3 is TGTGCCAGCAGCTTTAACAGGGAAGGCTACACCTTC.

The gene calls are TRBV11-2 and TRBJ2-5; the match to TRBD2 covers 12 bases. Germline V gene sequence: CDR1 SGHAT, CDR2 FQNNGV. The ends lost 5 bases at V and 6 bases at J; junction bases unmatched: 16. There are 18 residues in the CDR3. CDR3 amino acids: CASSPRGLAGGSRKTQYF. The CDR3, as DNA: TGTGCCAGCAGCCCCCGTGGGCTAGCGGGAGGGTCCAGGAAGACCCAGTACTTC.

This rearrangement joins TRBV30 to TRBJ2-7, with 8 bases fitting TRBD2. Trimming at V came to 2 bases and at J to 0 bases, leaving 15 bases not matched to a gene. CDR1 and CDR2 (germline): GTSNPN, SVGIG (reference sequence). The CDR3 spans 18 residues. CDR3 residues: CAWSPRWGSGKTSYEQYF. The CDR3 nucleotides read TGTGCCTGGAGTCCCCGGTGGGGTAGCGGGAAAACCTCCTACGAGCAGTACTTC.

The chain is built from TRBV28 and TRBJ2-1, with 13 bases matching TRBD2. This CDR3 has 18 residues. The germline V gene encodes CDR1 MDHEN and CDR2 SYDVKM. Trimming at V came to 2 bases and at J to 3 bases, leaving 7 bases not matched to a gene. The CDR3 loop reads CASSLILAGGPGYNEQFF. The CDR3 region has the DNA TGTGCCAGCAGTTTAATACTAGCGGGAGGGCCGGGCTACAATGAGCAGTTCTTC.

This clone was observed a few times. This chain links TRBV6-6 with TRBJ2-1, with D possibly TRBD1 on 6 matching bases. This CDR3 is built from 15 residues. The germline V and J ends were trimmed by 4 bases and 8 bases, with 18 bases remaining between them. CDR1 is MNHNY and CDR2 is SVGAGI in the germline V gene (reference sequence). The CDR3 is CASSSSRGISDEQFF. The CDR3 DNA reads as TGTGCCAGCAGTTCCAGCAGGGGTATTAGCGATGAGCAGTTCTTC.

This CDR3 is CASSQVDRGDTEAFF. The CDR3 DNA reads as TGTGCCAGCAGCCAAGTTGACAGGGGAGACACTGAAGCTTTCTTT. The V gene is TRBV4-2, the J gene TRBJ1-1, with 8 bases matching TRBD1. V gave up 1 base and J gave up 3 bases; unmatched junction bases: 4. The CDR3 contains 15 residues. Germline CDR1 reads LGHNA; CDR2 reads YNFKEQ.

J is TRBJ2-1 and V is TRBV7-8, with D perhaps TRBD2 (6 bases). The CDR3 contains 16 residues. Germline CDR1 reads SGHVS; CDR2 reads FQNEAQ. The ends were cut back, 5 bases at V and 0 bases at J, with 14 bases in the middle. The DNA for the CDR3 is TGTGCCAGCAGCGCACGACAGACTAGCTCCTACAATGAGCAGTTCTTC. Encoded protein: CASSARQTSSYNEQFF.

The chain uses TRBV5-1 and TRBJ2-5; 9 positions agree with TRBD1. Unmatched junction bases numbered 7, after V lost 0 bases and J lost 4 bases. Germline lookup yields CDR1 SGHRS and CDR2 YFSETQ. The CDR3 consists of 16 residues. CDR3 region: CASSLGTGVVGETQYF. The CDR3 DNA reads as TGCGCCAGCAGCTTGGGGACAGGGGTTGTGGGAGAGACCCAGTACTTC.

This rearrangement joins TRBV14 to TRBJ1-1; D uncertain. This CDR3 is built from 14 residues. V was clipped by 5 bases and J by 0 bases, with 10 bases between them. Germline V gene data show CDR1 as SGHDN and CDR2 as FVKESK. The CDR3: CASSRPGMNTEAFF. CDR3 DNA: TGTGCCAGCAGCAGGCCGGGGATGAACACTGAAGCTTTCTTT.

This clone was detected many times. J is TRBJ1-6 and V is TRBV5-1; 7 bases are a match to TRBD1. Germline CDR1 SGHRS, CDR2 YFSETQ. This CDR3 region has 15 residues. V gave up 3 bases and J gave up 9 bases; unmatched junction bases: 9. The CDR3 DNA reads as TGCGCCAGCAGCTCCGGTGGGACAGAGGGTTCACCCCTCCACTTT. Its translation: CASSSGGTEGSPLHF.

The CDR3 loop reads CASSLDRSNQPQHF. The CDR3 coding sequence is TGTGCCAGCAGCTTGGACAGAAGCAATCAGCCCCAGCATTTT. The chain joins TRBV7-2 to TRBJ1-5, with D perhaps TRBD1 (6 bases). Germline-derived CDR1 and CDR2 are SGHTA and FQGNSA. The V and J ends lost 3 bases and 1 base respectively, with 7 bases between them. This CDR3 has 14 amino acids.

In its sample, this clone was seen once. The chain combines TRBV28 with TRBJ1-1; D unresolved. V was clipped by 1 base and J by 9 bases, with 6 bases between them. This CDR3 has 11 amino acids. Germline values: CDR1 MDHEN, CDR2 SYDVKM. The CDR3 nucleotides are TGTGCCAGCAGTTTATCGGAGAAAGCTTTCTTT. It specifies CASSLSEKAFF. Combining the CDR3 with reference TRBV28 and TRBJ1-1 gives the whole variable domain DVKVTQSSRYLVKRTGEKVFLECVQDMDHENMFWYRQDPGLGLRLIYFSYDVKMKEKGDIPEGYSVSREKKERFSLILESASTNQTSMYLCASSLSEKAFFGQGTRLTVV.

CDR3 in DNA: TGCGCCAGCAGCTTGGCCCGAGGGGGCTCCTACAATGAGCAGTTCTTC. This gives the protein CASSLARGGSYNEQFF. V gene TRBV5-1 combines with J gene TRBJ2-1; TRBD1 is a possible D gene (6 bases). Trimming pared 0 bases from V and 0 bases from J, leaving 10 bases between. Looked up from germline, CDR1 is SGHRS and CDR2 is YFSETQ. This CDR3 region has 16 residues.

V usage is TRBV5-1 and J usage is TRBJ2-1, with 14 bases that match TRBD2. V lost 1 base, J lost 7 bases, and 13 bases stayed unmatched. The CDR3 consists of 19 residues. Germline V CDR1 and CDR2: SGHRS, YFSETQ. The CDR3 bases are TGCGCCAGCAGCTTGAACGATGGACTAGCGGGAGGCCGCGGAAATGAGCAGTTCTTC. Amino acid sequence: CASSLNDGLAGGRGNEQFF.